Below, 17 T cell receptor beta chains from the same sample are listed, as sequenced in a study of CD8+ T cells in alopecia areata. RNA, once extracted, was reverse transcribed into cDNA for use as the sequencing template. Profiling relied on immunoSEQ multiplex PCR, and the TCRdb table lists in-frame clones only, not all of them. The sample yields 90,000 to 130,000 clones, approximately 59% seen once. The sequencing sample was made of CD8+ T cells sorted from blood. These receptors all stem from a human donor in good health.

The chain employs TRBV27 and TRBJ2-2; TRBD1 matches at 7 bases. The V segment lost 2 bases and the J segment 3 bases; nucleotides outside the gene matches: 3. The CDR3 sequence is 15 residues long. Germline V gene sequence: CDR1 MNHEY, CDR2 SMNVEV (reference sequence). CDR3 coding DNA: TGTGCCAGCAGTTTAGGGACAGCCTACACCGGGGAGCTGTTTTTT. Encoded protein: CASSLGTAYTGELFF.

Note on this clone: A read error may account for a junction end that differs from germline. The chain has TRBV28 and TRBJ1-6; 9 nucleotides agree with TRBD1. This CDR3 spans 14 amino acids. Germline CDR1 reads MDHEN; CDR2 reads SYDVKM. This chain's CDR3 is CASSYTGTGPVGNF. The CDR3 coding sequence is TGTGCCAGCAGTTACACCGGGACAGGGCCCGTTGGTAACTTT.

This clone appeared a single time. The genes are TRBV27 and TRBJ2-7; 11 bases map to TRBD1. With V trimmed by 7 bases and J by 0 bases, 5 bases remained unmatched. Per germline, CDR1 MNHEY and CDR2 SMNVEV (reference sequence). This CDR3 has 15 amino acids. The CDR3 DNA follows: TGTGCCAGCACCCGGGACAGGGGGAGCTCCTACGAGCAGTACTTC. It translates to CASTRDRGSSYEQYF.

This clone has a single count. The CDR3 loop reads CASTCGGLLPSGTDSNQPQHF. The CDR3 nucleotides read TGCGCCAGCACCTGCGGCGGCCTTTTACCTTCGGGCACCGATAGCAATCAGCCCCAGCATTTT. This chain links TRBV5-1 with TRBJ1-5; D remains ambiguous. Per germline, CDR1 SGHRS and CDR2 YFSETQ. V lost 6 bases and J 0 bases, leaving 31 bases between the germline ends. The CDR3 contains 21 residues.

The chain has TRBV29-1 and TRBJ2-2; 10 bases line up with TRBD1. The germline gives CDR1 SQVTM, CDR2 ANQGSEA. V lost 3 bases to trimming and J lost 1 base; unmatched junction nucleotides: 5. The CDR3 contains 16 residues. This CDR3 reads CSVESRDRGNTGELFF. CDR3 nucleotides: TGCAGCGTTGAGAGTCGGGACAGGGGGAACACCGGGGAGCTGTTTTTT.

The chain combines TRBV7-9 with TRBJ1-2; TRBD1 agrees at 7 bases. Germline trimming cut 0 bases from V and 3 bases from J; bases unmatched to any gene: 1. CDR3 length equals 14 residues. Germline CDR1 SEHNR, CDR2 FQNEAQ (reference sequence). CDR3: CASSLADRDYGYTF. The CDR3 region has the DNA TGTGCCAGCAGCTTAGCAGACAGGGACTATGGCTACACCTTC.

This chain connects TRBV5-4 to TRBJ1-1; no clear D gene. The CDR3 is made up of 13 amino acids. Germline CDR1 is SGHNT and CDR2 is YYREEE (reference sequence). V lost 3 bases and J lost 7, with 13 bases in between. Here the CDR3 reads CASSYRPELEAFF. The DNA for the CDR3 is TGTGCCAGCAGCTACCGGCCAGAACTTGAAGCTTTCTTT.

J is TRBJ2-1 and V is TRBV14; no clear D. V lost 0 bases to trimming and J lost 0 bases, with 9 bases between them. The CDR3 extends over 16 amino acids. Per germline, CDR1 SGHDN and CDR2 FVKESK. CDR3 region: CASSQDIRLSYNEQFF. CDR3 coding DNA: TGTGCCAGCAGCCAAGATATACGCCTCTCCTACAATGAGCAGTTCTTC.

The chain carries TRBV27 and TRBJ1-2; TRBD1 matches at 7 bases. Germline V gene sequence: CDR1 MNHEY, CDR2 SMNVEV (reference sequence). The CDR3 totals 17 residues. After removal of 9 bases from V and 5 bases from J, the junction contained 21 bases not matched to a gene. The CDR3 coding sequence is TGTGCCAGGGATCGAGAGAACACAGGGGATAGGGGATATGGCTACACCTTC. This gives the protein CARDRENTGDRGYGYTF.

The chain links TRBV5-4 to TRBJ2-7; the match to TRBD1 covers 9 bases. Germline V gene lookup returns CDR1 SGHNT and CDR2 YYREEE (reference sequence). The trim removed 4 bases at V and 3 bases at J, leaving 8 bases unmatched. CDR3 size: 15 residues. CDR3 amino acids: CASSRTGELGYEQYF. The CDR3 coding sequence is TGTGCCAGCAGCCGGACAGGGGAATTGGGCTACGAGCAGTACTTC.

This clone has only a few counts. This chain links TRBV11-2 with TRBJ1-2; perhaps TRBD1 as D (6 bases). Per germline, CDR1 SGHAT and CDR2 FQNNGV. This CDR3 is 13 amino acids long. Trimming pared 5 bases from V and 2 bases from J, leaving 9 bases between. The CDR3 DNA reads as TGTGCCAGCAGCCCCGGACAGAACTATGGCTACACCTTC. Its protein product is CASSPGQNYGYTF.

This chain links TRBV13 with TRBJ2-2; the D gene is possibly TRBD1 (5 bases). The V gene's germline CDR1 is PRHDT and CDR2 FYEKMQ (reference sequence). V was shortened by 5 bases and J by 6 bases, with 22 bases between the two germline ends. The CDR3 has 17 residues. The CDR3 region is CASSPNIGASGSGELFF. The CDR3 bases are TGTGCCAGCAGCCCAAACATTGGGGCCTCAGGCTCCGGGGAGCTGTTTTTT.

A few counts support this clone. The chain employs TRBV5-4 and TRBJ2-7; TRBD1 aligns across 10 bases. After removal of 3 bases from V and 2 bases from J, the junction contained 2 bases not matched to a gene. The CDR3 loop spans 14 amino acids. Germline V CDR1 and CDR2: SGHNT, YYREEE (reference sequence). CDR3 nucleotides: TGTGCCAGCAGCTGGGGGACAGGGGCCTACGAGCAGTACTTC. This encodes CASSWGTGAYEQYF.

The chain has TRBV5-6 and TRBJ2-3; 7 nucleotides agree with TRBD1. V trimming: 5 bases; J trimming: 2 bases; junction bases outside the gene matches: 11. This CDR3 is built from 16 residues. Germline assignment: CDR1 SGHDT and CDR2 YYEEEE. Written as DNA, the CDR3 is TGTGCCAGCAGGCCGAGCCGGGACAGCTACACAGATACGCAGTATTTT. Translation: CASRPSRDSYTDTQYF.

V gene TRBV13 combines with J gene TRBJ1-2, with D maybe TRBD1 (5 bases). Per germline, CDR1 PRHDT and CDR2 FYEKMQ (reference sequence). The CDR3 is 15 amino acids. Between the trimmed V and J ends, which lost 4 bases and 6 bases, there was a span of 18 bases. The CDR3 DNA sequence: TGTGCCAGCAGCTCGATACAGGCACCTGGGGATGGCTACACCTTC. This translates into CASSSIQAPGDGYTF.

The chain uses TRBV25-1 and TRBJ2-7; D is unclear. This CDR3 contains 14 residues. Germline CDR1 is MGHDK and CDR2 is SYGVNS. V was clipped by 7 bases and J by 1 base, with 14 bases between them. This CDR3 is CASKIRTQSYEQYF. CDR3 DNA: TGTGCCAGCAAGATTCGGACCCAATCCTACGAGCAGTACTTC.

The chain joins TRBV11-2 to TRBJ2-7; no clear D. Per the germline V gene, CDR1 is SGHAT and CDR2 is FQNNGV. The CDR3 has 12 residues. V lost 1 base and J 6 bases, leaving 7 bases between the germline ends. CDR3 residues: CASSLVWVEQYF. CDR3 bases: TGTGCCAGCAGCTTAGTATGGGTCGAGCAGTACTTC. The full variable domain, rest sourced from reference TRBV11-2 and TRBJ2-7, is EAGVAQSPRYKIIEKRQSVAFWCNPISGHATLYWYQQILGQGPKLLIQFQNNGVVDDSQLPKDRFSAERLKGVDSTLKIQPAKLEDSAVYLCASSLVWVEQYFGPGTRLTVT.